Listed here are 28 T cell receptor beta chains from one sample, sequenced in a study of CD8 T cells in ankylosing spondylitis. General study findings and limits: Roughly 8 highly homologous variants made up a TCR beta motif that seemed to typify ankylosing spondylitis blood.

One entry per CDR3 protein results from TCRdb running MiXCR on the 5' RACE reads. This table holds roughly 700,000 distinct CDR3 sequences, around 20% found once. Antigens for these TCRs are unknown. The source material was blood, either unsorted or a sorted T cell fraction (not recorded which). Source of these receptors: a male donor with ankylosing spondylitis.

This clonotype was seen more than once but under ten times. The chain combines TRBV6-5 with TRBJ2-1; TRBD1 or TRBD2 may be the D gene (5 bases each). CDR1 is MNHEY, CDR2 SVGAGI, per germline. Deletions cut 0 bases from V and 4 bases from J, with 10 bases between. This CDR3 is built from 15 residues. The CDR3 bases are TGTGCCAGCAGTTACTCGGGGACGTCGTACAATGAGCAGTTCTTC. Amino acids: CASSYSGTSYNEQFF.

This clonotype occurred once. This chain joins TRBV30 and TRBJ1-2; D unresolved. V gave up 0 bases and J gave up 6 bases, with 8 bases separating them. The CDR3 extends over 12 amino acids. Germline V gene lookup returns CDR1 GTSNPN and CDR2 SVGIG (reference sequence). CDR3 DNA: TGTGCCTGGAGTGTCGGGCGGGATGGCTACACCTTC. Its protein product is CAWSVGRDGYTF.

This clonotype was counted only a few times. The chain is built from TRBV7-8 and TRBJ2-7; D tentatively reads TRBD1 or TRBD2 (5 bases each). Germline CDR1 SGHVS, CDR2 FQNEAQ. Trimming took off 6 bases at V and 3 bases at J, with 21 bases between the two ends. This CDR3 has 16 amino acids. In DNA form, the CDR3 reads TGTGCCAGCAGTATCTCAGAGGGGCGCCCCTTCTACGAGCAGTACTTC. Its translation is CASSISEGRPFYEQYF.

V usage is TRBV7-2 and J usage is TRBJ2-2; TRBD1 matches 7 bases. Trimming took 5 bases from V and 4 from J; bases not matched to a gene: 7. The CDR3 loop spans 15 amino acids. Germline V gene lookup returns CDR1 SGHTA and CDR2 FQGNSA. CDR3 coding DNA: TGTGCCAGCAGCCCTGGGACAGTGGGCACCGGGGAGCTGTTTTTT. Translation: CASSPGTVGTGELFF.

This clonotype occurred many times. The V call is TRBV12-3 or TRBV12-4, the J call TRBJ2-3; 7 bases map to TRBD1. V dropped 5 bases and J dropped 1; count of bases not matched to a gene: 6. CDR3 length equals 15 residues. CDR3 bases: TGTGCCAGCAGTCTGAGGGGGCAAGGCACAGATACGCAGTATTTT. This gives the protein CASSLRGQGTDTQYF.

The CDR3, as DNA: TGCAGTGCTAGTAACGCCAACTTAAACTATGGCTACACCTTC. Translation: CSASNANLNYGYTF. The gene calls are TRBV20-1 and TRBJ1-2; D gene unclear. Looked up from germline, CDR1 is DFQATT and CDR2 is SNEGSKA (reference sequence). The CDR3 is made up of 14 amino acids. V dropped 3 bases and J dropped 2 bases, with 13 bases sitting between them.

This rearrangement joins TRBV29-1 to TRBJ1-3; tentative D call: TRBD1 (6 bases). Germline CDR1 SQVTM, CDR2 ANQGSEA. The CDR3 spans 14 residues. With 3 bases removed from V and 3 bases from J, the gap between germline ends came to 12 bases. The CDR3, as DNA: TGCAGCGTTGAGGACAGAGAGTATGGAAACACCATATATTTT. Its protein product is CSVEDREYGNTIYF.

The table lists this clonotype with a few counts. As DNA, the CDR3 is TGCAGCGCCCCCGGGACACCAAACACTGAAGCTTTCTTT. It specifies CSAPGTPNTEAFF. The V and J genes are TRBV29-1 and TRBJ1-1; TRBD1 might be the D (6 bases). From germline, CDR1 is SQVTM and CDR2 ANQGSEA. The CDR3 has 13 amino acids. V lost 7 bases and J 2 bases, leaving 14 bases between the germline ends.

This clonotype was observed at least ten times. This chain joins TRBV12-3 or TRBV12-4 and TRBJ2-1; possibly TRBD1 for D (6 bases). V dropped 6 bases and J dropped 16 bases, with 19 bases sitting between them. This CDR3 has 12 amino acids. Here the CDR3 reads CASSQSGTLGFF. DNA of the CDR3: TGTGCCAGCAGCCAAAGTGGGACATTGGGCTTCTTC.

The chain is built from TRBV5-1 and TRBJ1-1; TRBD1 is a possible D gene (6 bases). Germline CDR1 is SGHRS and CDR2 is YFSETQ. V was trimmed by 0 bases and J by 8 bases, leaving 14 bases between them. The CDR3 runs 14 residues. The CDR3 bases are TGCGCCAGCAGCTTGGGGGACACGTTATACGAAGCTTTCTTT. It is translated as CASSLGDTLYEAFF.

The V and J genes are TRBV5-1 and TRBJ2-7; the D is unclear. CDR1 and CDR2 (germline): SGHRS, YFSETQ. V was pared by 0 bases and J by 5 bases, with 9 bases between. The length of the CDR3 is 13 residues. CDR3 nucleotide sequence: TGCGCCAGCAGCTTGGCCAGTGGCGACGAGCAGTACTTC. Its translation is CASSLASGDEQYF.

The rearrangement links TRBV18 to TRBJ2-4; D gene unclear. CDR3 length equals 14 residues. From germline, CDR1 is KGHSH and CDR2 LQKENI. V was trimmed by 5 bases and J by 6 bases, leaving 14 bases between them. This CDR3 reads CASSLSTGLNIQYF. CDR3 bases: TGTGCCAGCTCATTATCTACCGGGTTAAACATTCAGTACTTC.

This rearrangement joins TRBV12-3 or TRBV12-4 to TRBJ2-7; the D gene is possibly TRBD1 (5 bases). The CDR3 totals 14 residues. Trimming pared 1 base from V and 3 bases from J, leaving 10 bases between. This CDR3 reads CASSLGGRDYEQYF. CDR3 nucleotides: TGTGCCAGCAGTTTAGGAGGCAGGGACTACGAGCAGTACTTC.

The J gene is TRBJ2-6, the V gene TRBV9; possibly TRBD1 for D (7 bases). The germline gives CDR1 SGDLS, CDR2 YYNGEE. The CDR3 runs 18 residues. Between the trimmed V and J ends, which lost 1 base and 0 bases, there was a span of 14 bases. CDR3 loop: CASSVRGDSSSGANVLTF. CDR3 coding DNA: TGTGCCAGCAGCGTAAGGGGGGACAGTAGCTCTGGGGCCAACGTCCTGACTTTC.

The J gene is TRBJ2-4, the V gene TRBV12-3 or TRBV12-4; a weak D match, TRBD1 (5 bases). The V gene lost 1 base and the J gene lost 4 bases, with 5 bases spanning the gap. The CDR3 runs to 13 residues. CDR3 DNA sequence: TGTGCCAGCAGTTTAGGACAGAAAAACATTCAGTACTTC. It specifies CASSLGQKNIQYF.

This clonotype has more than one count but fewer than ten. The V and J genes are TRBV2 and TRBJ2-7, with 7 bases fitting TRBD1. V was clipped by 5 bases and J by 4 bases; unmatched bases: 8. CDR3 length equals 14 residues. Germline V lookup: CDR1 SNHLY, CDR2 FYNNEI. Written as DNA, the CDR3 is TGTGCCAGCAGTTCCCCGGGACAGATGTACGAGCAGTACTTC. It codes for CASSSPGQMYEQYF. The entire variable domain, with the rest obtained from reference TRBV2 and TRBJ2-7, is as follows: EPEVTQTPSHQVTQMGQEVILRCVPISNHLYFYWYRQILGQKVEFLVSFYNNEISEKSEIFDDQFSVERPDGSNFTLKIRSTKLEDSAMYFCASSSPGQMYEQYFGPGTRLTVT.

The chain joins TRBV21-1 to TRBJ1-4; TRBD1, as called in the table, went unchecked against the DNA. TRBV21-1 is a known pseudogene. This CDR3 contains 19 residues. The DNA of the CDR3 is TGTGCCAGCACCCACACTGGGGCGAACACAGGGAACCCGAGTGAAAAACTGTTTTTT. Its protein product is CASTHTGANTGNPSEKLFF.

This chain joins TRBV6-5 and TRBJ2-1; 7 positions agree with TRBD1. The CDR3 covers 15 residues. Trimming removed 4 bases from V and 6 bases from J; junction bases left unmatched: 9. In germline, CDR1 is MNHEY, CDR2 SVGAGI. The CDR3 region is CASSSSGTDGNEQFF. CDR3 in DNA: TGTGCCAGCAGTTCCTCCGGGACAGATGGCAATGAGCAGTTCTTC.

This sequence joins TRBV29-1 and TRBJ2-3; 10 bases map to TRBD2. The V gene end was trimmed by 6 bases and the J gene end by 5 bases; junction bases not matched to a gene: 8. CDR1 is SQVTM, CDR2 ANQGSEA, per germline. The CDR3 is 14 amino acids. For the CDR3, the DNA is TGCAGCGTCCTAGCGGGAGTCGTAGGAGATACGCAGTATTTT. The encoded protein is CSVLAGVVGDTQYF.

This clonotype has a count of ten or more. Here the CDR3 DNA reads TGTGCCAGCAGCCTAGCTTGGGACAGCTCCTACGAGCAGTACTTC. Amino acid sequence: CASSLAWDSSYEQYF. The V call is TRBV4-2, the J call TRBJ2-7, with TRBD1 identical over 7 bases. Germline trimming cut 4 bases from V and 0 bases from J; bases unmatched to any gene: 6. This CDR3 is 15 amino acids long. CDR1 is LGHNA, CDR2 YNFKEQ, per germline.

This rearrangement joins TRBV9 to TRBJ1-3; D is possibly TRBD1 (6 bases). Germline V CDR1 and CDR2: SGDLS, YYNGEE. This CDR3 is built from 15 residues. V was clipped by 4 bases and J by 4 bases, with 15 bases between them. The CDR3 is CASSPVGGQGNTIYF. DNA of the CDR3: TGTGCCAGCAGCCCAGTGGGGGGGCAAGGAAACACCATATATTTT.

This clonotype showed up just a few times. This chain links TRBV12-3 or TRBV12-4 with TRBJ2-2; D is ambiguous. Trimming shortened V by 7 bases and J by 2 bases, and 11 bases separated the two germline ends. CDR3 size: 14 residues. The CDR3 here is CASKLDGNTGELFF. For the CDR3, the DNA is TGTGCCAGCAAGTTGGACGGCAACACCGGGGAGCTGTTTTTT.

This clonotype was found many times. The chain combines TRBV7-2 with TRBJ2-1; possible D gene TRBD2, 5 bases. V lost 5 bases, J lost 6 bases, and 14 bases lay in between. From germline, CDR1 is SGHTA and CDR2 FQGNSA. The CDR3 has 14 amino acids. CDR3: CASSPARGLNEQFF. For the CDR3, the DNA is TGTGCCAGCAGCCCTGCTCGGGGTCTCAATGAGCAGTTCTTC.

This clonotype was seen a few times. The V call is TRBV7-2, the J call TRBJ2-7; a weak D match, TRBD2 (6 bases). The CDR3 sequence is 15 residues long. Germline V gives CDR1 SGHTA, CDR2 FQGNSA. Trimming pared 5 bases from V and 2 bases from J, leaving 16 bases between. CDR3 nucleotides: TGTGCCAGCAGCCCCGGGGGATTTGGGGCCTACGAGCAGTACTTC. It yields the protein CASSPGGFGAYEQYF.

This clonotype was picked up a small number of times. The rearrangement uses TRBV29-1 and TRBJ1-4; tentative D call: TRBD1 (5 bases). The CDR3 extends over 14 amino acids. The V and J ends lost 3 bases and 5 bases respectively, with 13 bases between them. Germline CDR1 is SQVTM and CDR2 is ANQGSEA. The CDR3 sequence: CSVEGVGTNEKLFF. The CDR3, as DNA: TGCAGCGTTGAGGGGGTAGGGACGAATGAAAAACTGTTTTTT.

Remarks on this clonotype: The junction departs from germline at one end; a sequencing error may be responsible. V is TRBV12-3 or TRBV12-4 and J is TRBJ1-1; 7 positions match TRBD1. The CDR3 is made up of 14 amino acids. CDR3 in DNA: TGTACCAGCAGTTTAGGGCCAGGGGGCACTGAAGCTTTCTTT. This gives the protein CTSSLGPGGTEAFF.

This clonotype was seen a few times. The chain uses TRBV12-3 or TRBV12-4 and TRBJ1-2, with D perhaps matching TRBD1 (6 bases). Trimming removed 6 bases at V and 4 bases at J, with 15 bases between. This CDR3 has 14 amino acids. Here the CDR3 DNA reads TGTGCCAGCAGCCCGGGGGGGCCGGGCTATGGCTACACCTTC. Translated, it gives CASSPGGPGYGYTF.

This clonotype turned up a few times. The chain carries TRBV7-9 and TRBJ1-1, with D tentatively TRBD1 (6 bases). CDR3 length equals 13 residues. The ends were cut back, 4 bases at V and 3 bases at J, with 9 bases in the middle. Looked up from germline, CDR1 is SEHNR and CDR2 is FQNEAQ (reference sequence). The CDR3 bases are TGTGCCAGCAGCTACCGGACAGACACTGAAGCTTTCTTT. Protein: CASSYRTDTEAFF.